This entry lists 22 T cell receptor beta chains sequenced from one sample in a study of cytomegalovirus exposure and HLA in healthy donors (dated by TCRdb to the late 2010s). Preparation of the library involved the immunoSEQ multiplex PCR assay. The clones in this table, taken by TCRdb from immuneACCESS, are in-frame only. Not every clone is retained; where verified, under half of the shortfall comes from an unresolved V gene, and the cause of the rest is unknown. Counted in this sample were about 200,000 clones; approximately 78% of them appeared once. Clones ranked in the top ten supply around 1.2% of the sample. Input material: PBMCs. The receptors originated from a woman aged 25 to 45 in good health and CMV-seronegative.

This sequence joins TRBV5-6 and TRBJ2-5; tentatively, D is TRBD1 (6 bases). The germline V gene has CDR1 SGHDT and CDR2 YYEEEE. V was clipped by 2 bases and J by 2 bases, with 13 bases between them. The CDR3 is 15 amino acids. DNA of the CDR3: TGTGCCAGCAGCTTACCGGGACACCGGCAAGAGACCCAGTACTTC. This sequence encodes CASSLPGHRQETQYF.

This clone turned up a few times. The V gene is TRBV6-6, the J gene TRBJ2-5; D is unresolved. This CDR3 is 12 amino acids long. From germline, CDR1 is MNHNY and CDR2 SVGAGI (reference sequence). Trimming removed 2 bases at V and 4 bases at J, with 5 bases between. CDR3 coding DNA: TGTGCCAGCAGTTACCCAGGAGAGACCCAGTACTTC. Translated, it gives CASSYPGETQYF.

CDR3 protein: CAWMASGSWVGANVLTF. The CDR3 DNA reads TGTGCCTGGATGGCTAGCGGGAGTTGGGTCGGGGCCAACGTCCTGACTTTC. The chain uses TRBV30 and TRBJ2-6; TRBD2 matches 10 bases. V shed 4 bases, J shed 4 bases, and the junction held 10 bases outside the gene matches. Germline loops: CDR1 GTSNPN, CDR2 SVGIG (reference sequence). The CDR3 is 17 amino acids.

This chain links TRBV19 with TRBJ2-3; 7 bases fit TRBD2. From germline, CDR1 is LNHDA and CDR2 SQIVND (reference sequence). The CDR3 is 14 residues long. V was clipped by 7 bases and J by 6 bases; unmatched bases: 10. The DNA of the CDR3 is TGTGCCAGTATCGAGGGAGGGAGAGGTGATACGCAGTATTTT. Translated: CASIEGGRGDTQYF.

Here the CDR3 DNA reads TGCGCCAGCAGCTTGGGGGAGAGCCCCTACGAGCAGTACTTC. Its translation is CASSLGESPYEQYF. The rearrangement uses TRBV5-1 and TRBJ2-7; D might be TRBD2 (5 bases). The CDR3 has 14 amino acids. The V and J ends lost 0 bases and 2 bases respectively, with 9 bases between them. CDR1 and CDR2 (germline): SGHRS, YFSETQ.

The chain couples TRBV7-8 to TRBJ2-6, with D tentatively TRBD1 (6 bases). The CDR3 length is 16 residues. Trimming stripped 5 bases from V and 1 base from J, with 12 bases between. Germline V lookup: CDR1 SGHVS, CDR2 FQNEAQ. CDR3 sequence (DNA): TGTGCCAGCAGCCGGCGACAGGTATCTGGGGCCAACGTCCTGACTTTC. It encodes CASSRRQVSGANVLTF.

The chain links TRBV6-5 to TRBJ1-1, with 9 nucleotides matching TRBD1. The ends lost 6 bases at V and 4 bases at J; junction bases unmatched: 9. This CDR3 is built from 15 residues. Per the germline V gene, CDR1 is MNHEY and CDR2 is SVGAGI. The CDR3 bases are TGTGCCAGCAGGCAACAGGGGGCGTTCGCCACTGAAGCTTTCTTT. Translation: CASRQQGAFATEAFF.

This chain links TRBV19 with TRBJ2-5; D is perhaps TRBD1 (5 bases). The CDR3 runs to 12 residues. V dropped 5 bases and J dropped 8 bases, with 12 bases sitting between them. CDR1 and CDR2 (germline): LNHDA, SQIVND (reference sequence). CDR3 sequence (DNA): TGTGCCAGTAGTCCCCAGGGCAAAACCCAGTACTTC. Amino acids: CASSPQGKTQYF.

The chain is built from TRBV6-5 and TRBJ2-2, with 8 bases matching TRBD1. Germline V CDR1 and CDR2: MNHEY, SVGAGI. The CDR3 covers 15 residues. J was trimmed by 1 base and V by 6 bases; bases with no gene match: 4. The CDR3 DNA reads TGTGCCAGCAGCCGGGGACAGGTGAACACCGGGGAGCTGTTTTTT. Translation gives CASSRGQVNTGELFF.

The J gene is TRBJ1-2, the V gene TRBV6-5; no clear D. V lost 5 bases, J lost 4 bases, and 8 bases lay in between. CDR1 MNHEY and CDR2 SVGAGI come from the germline V gene. The CDR3 has 12 residues. CDR3 coding DNA: TGTGCCAGCAGTGGGCGGGGCTATGGCTACACCTTC. As protein: CASSGRGYGYTF.

The chain has TRBV5-1 and TRBJ2-1; 7 nucleotides agree with TRBD2. The CDR3 totals 16 residues. The germline V gene encodes CDR1 SGHRS and CDR2 YFSETQ. The V and J ends lost 4 bases and 4 bases, in that order; junction bases with no gene match: 11. The CDR3 coding sequence is TGCGCCAGCAGCACCCTGGGGCTAGCGGTTTACAATGAGCAGTTCTTC. It translates to CASSTLGLAVYNEQFF.

The V call is TRBV29-1, the J call TRBJ2-1; 7 bases line up with TRBD2. V trimming: 7 bases; J trimming: 5 bases; junction bases outside the gene matches: 14. Germline values: CDR1 SQVTM, CDR2 ANQGSEA. CDR3 length equals 15 residues. Here the CDR3 reads CSAASGTPVDNEQFF. In DNA, the CDR3 is TGCAGCGCGGCTAGCGGAACCCCCGTCGACAATGAGCAGTTCTTC.

The chain links TRBV10-2 to TRBJ1-5; D remains unclear. The CDR3 runs 14 residues. Looked up from germline, CDR1 is WSHSY and CDR2 is SAAADI. The ends were cut back, 7 bases at V and 2 bases at J, with 12 bases in the middle. The CDR3 region has the DNA TGCGCCAGCACTTCCGAGCCCGGCAATCAGCCCCAGCATTTT. This sequence encodes CASTSEPGNQPQHF.

This chain uses TRBV5-1 with TRBJ1-1; 7 positions match TRBD1. This CDR3 region has 16 residues. With 0 bases clipped from V and 7 bases from J, the junction kept 12 bases outside the gene matches. The germline V gene has CDR1 SGHRS and CDR2 YFSETQ. CDR3 coding DNA: TGCGCCAGCAGCTTGGTCCCGACAGGGACGAAGCGTGAAGCTTTCTTT. This translates into CASSLVPTGTKREAFF.

V is TRBV18 and J is TRBJ2-3; 10 bases fit TRBD2. CDR1 and CDR2 (germline): KGHSH, LQKENI. The CDR3 is 16 residues long. Trimming took 3 bases from V and 4 from J; bases not matched to a gene: 7. The CDR3 here is CASSPLSGRASDTQYF. The CDR3 nucleotides are TGTGCCAGCTCACCTCTAAGCGGGAGGGCTTCAGATACGCAGTATTTT.

V gene TRBV27 combines with J gene TRBJ2-4, with 7 bases aligning to TRBD1. The ends lost 4 bases at V and 2 bases at J; junction bases unmatched: 5. CDR1 and CDR2 (germline): MNHEY, SMNVEV (reference sequence). This CDR3 has 15 amino acids. CDR3 sequence: CASSCRDSSKNIQYF. In DNA form, the CDR3 reads TGTGCCAGCAGTTGCCGGGACAGCTCCAAAAACATTCAGTACTTC.

The chain employs TRBV11-1 and TRBJ1-2; no reliable D call. V gave up 5 bases and J gave up 4 bases, with 11 bases separating them. CDR1 is SGHAT, CDR2 FQDESV, per germline (reference sequence). This CDR3 comprises 13 residues. The CDR3 spells CASSDTVVYGYTF. The CDR3 region has the DNA TGTGCCAGCAGCGATACGGTTGTCTATGGCTACACCTTC.

The rearrangement uses TRBV28 and TRBJ1-4; 7 nucleotides align to TRBD1. The V segment lost 6 bases and the J segment 7 bases; nucleotides outside the gene matches: 8. The germline gives CDR1 MDHEN, CDR2 SYDVKM. The CDR3 extends over 14 amino acids. The CDR3 protein is CASRLVTGTEKLFF. In DNA form, the CDR3 reads TGTGCCAGCAGGCTCGTGACAGGGACTGAAAAACTGTTTTTT.

The sample holds one count of this clone. The V gene is TRBV5-4, the J gene TRBJ2-5, with 9 bases that match TRBD2. This CDR3 contains 16 residues. CDR1 is SGHNT, CDR2 YYREEE, per germline (reference sequence). J gave up 4 bases and V 0 bases, and 7 bases lay outside the gene matches. The CDR3 bases are TGTGCCAGCAGCTTGGGTCGCGGGGGGGCCCTAGAGACCCAGTACTTC. Its translation: CASSLGRGGALETQYF.

The chain links TRBV6-1 to TRBJ1-1, with D perhaps matching TRBD1 (5 bases). V lost 10 bases and J 2 bases, leaving 11 bases between the germline ends. Germline assignment: CDR1 MNHNS and CDR2 SASEGT. CDR3 length: 12 amino acids. CDR3 protein: CATQDSNTEAFF. The CDR3 nucleotides read TGTGCCACCCAAGACAGTAACACTGAAGCTTTCTTT.

Comment on this clone: Other DNA sequences of this sample code for an identical CDR3. CDR3 sequence reads: CASSLLAAAPYGYTF. CDR3 bases: TGTGCCAGCAGTCTTCTTGCGGCAGCACCCTATGGCTACACCTTC. The chain employs TRBV28 and TRBJ1-2; D is unresolved. V was trimmed by 5 bases and J by 4 bases, leaving 17 bases between them. The CDR3 consists of 15 residues. Germline values: CDR1 MDHEN, CDR2 SYDVKM.

The J gene is TRBJ1-3, the V gene TRBV27; TRBD1 agrees at 8 bases. V lost 3 bases to trimming and J lost 4 bases; unmatched junction nucleotides: 5. The CDR3 spans 15 residues. CDR1 is MNHEY, CDR2 SMNVEV, per germline (reference sequence). CDR3 DNA sequence: TGTGCCAGCAGTTTCAGACAGGGGAACGGAAACACCATATATTTT. Protein: CASSFRQGNGNTIYF.